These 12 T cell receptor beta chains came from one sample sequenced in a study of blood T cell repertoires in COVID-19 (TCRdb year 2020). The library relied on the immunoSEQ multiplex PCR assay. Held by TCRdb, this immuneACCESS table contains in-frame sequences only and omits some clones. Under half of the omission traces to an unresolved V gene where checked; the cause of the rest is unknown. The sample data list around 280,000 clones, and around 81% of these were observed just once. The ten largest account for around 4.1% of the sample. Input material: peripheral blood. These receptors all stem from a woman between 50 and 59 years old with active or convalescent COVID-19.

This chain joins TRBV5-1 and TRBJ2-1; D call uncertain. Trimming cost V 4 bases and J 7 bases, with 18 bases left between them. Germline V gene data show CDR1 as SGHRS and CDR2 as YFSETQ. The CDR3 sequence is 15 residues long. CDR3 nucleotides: TGCGCCAGCAGCCAGAGGTTCTGGCGAGGAAATGAGCAGTTCTTC. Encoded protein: CASSQRFWRGNEQFF.

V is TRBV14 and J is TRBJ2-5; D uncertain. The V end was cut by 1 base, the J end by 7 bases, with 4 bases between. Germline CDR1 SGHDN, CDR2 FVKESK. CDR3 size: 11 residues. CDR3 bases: TGTGCCAGCAGCCAAGGAGGGACCCAGTACTTC. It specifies CASSQGGTQYF.

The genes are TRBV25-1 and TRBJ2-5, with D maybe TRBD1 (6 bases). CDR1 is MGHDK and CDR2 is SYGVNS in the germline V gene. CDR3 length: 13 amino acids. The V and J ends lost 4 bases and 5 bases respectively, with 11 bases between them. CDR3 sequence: CASSAQGYETQYF. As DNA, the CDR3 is TGTGCCAGCAGTGCACAGGGATACGAGACCCAGTACTTC.

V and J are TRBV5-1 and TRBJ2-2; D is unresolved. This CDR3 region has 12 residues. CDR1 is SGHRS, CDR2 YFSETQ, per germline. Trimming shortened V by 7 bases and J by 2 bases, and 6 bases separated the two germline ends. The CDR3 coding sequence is TGCGCCAGCCGGGTAAACACCGGGGAGCTGTTTTTT. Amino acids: CASRVNTGELFF.

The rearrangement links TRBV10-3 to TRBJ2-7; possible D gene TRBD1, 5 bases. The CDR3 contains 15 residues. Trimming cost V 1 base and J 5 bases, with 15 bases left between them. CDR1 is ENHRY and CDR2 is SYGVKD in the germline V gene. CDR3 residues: CAISEFQGNRNEQYF. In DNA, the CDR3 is TGTGCCATCAGTGAGTTCCAGGGTAACAGGAACGAGCAGTACTTC.

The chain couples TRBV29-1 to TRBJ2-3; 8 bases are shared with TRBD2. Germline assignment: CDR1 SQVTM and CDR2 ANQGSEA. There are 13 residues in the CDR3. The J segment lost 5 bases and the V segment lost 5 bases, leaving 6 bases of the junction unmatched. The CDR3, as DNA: TGCAGCGTTCGGGGGAGCGGGGGAGATACGCAGTATTTT. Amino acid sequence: CSVRGSGGDTQYF.

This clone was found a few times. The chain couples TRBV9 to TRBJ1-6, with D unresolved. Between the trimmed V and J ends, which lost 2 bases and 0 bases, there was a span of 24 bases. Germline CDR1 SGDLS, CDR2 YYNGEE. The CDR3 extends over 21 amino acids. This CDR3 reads CASSVSHGEGTPSSYNSPLHF. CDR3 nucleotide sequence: TGTGCCAGCAGCGTCTCTCACGGGGAAGGAACGCCGAGCTCCTATAATTCACCCCTCCACTTT.

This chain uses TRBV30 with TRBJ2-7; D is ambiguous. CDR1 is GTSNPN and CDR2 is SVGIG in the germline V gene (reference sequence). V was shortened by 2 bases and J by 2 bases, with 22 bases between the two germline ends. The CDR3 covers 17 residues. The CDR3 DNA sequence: TGTGCCTGGAGTACACCATTCACCTTACGCCCAGCCTACGAGCAGTACTTC. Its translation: CAWSTPFTLRPAYEQYF.

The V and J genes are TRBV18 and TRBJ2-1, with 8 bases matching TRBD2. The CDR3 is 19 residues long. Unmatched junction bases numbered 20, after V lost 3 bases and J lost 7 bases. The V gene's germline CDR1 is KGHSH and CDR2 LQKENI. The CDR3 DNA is TGTGCCAGCTCACCTGGGGTATTTCTAGCGGGCTACCTGCGGAATGAGCAGTTCTTC. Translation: CASSPGVFLAGYLRNEQFF.

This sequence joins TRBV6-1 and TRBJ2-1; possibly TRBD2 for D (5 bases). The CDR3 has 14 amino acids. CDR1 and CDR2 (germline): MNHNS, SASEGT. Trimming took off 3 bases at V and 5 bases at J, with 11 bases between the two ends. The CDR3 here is CASSDGVSDNEQFF. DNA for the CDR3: TGTGCCAGCAGTGACGGGGTTTCGGACAATGAGCAGTTCTTC.

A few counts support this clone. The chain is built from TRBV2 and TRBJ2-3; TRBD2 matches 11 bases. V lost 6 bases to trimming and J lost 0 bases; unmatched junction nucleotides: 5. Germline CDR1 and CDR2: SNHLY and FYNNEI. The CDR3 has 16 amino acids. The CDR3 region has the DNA TGTGCCAGCAGGATACTAGCGGGGGAAAGCACAGATACGCAGTATTTT. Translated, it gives CASRILAGESTDTQYF.

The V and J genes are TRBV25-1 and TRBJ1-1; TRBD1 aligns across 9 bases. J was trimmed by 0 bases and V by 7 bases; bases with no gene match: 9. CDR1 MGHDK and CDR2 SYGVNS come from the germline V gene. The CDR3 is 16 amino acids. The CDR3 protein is CASTGQGPGMNTEAFF. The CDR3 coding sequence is TGTGCCAGCACTGGACAGGGGCCCGGCATGAACACTGAAGCTTTCTTT. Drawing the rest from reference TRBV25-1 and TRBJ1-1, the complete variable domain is EADIYQTPRYLVIGTGKKITLECSQTMGHDKMYWYQQDPGMELHLIHYSYGVNSTEKGDLSSESTVSRIRTEHFPLTLESARPSHTSQYLCASTGQGPGMNTEAFFGQGTRLTVV.